The clone carrying this T cell receptor beta chain has just a few counts. These data come from a study of long-term antiretroviral therapy in people with HIV. Researchers report immunoSEQ v3.0 was run at survey level. The protocol was immunoSEQ multiplex PCR, while the TCRdb copy is restricted to in-frame clones and leaves out a portion. The sample lists 20,000 to 25,000 clones, 65% to 85% seen once, with less than 15% in the top ten. CDR3 length: 16 amino acids. Germline V gives CDR1 SGHAT, CDR2 FQNNGV. V lost 5 bases and J 2 bases, leaving 19 bases between the germline ends. The source of this sequence is a woman aged 40-49 years with HIV. This chain links TRBV11-2 with TRBJ2-7; no reliable D call. The sample consisted of unsorted PBMCs, taken about 1.8 years before starting antiretroviral therapy. The CDR3 sequence: CASSPLARRGTYEQYF. CDR3 in DNA: TGTGCCAGCAGCCCCCTGGCGAGACGCGGAACCTACGAGCAGTACTTC.